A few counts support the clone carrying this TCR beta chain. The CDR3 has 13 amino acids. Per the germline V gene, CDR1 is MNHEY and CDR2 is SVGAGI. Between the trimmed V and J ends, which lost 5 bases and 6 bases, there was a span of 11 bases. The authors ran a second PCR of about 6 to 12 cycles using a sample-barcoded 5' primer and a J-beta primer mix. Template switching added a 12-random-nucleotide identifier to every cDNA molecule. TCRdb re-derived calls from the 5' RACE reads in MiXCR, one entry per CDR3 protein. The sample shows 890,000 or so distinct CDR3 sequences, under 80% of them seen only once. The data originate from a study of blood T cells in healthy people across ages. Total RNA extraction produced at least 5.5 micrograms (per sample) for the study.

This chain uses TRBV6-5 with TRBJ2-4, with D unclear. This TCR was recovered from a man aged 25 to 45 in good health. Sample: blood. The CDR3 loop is CASSDQVGNIQYF. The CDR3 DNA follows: TGTGCCAGCAGTGACCAAGTGGGAAACATTCAGTACTTC.